A few counts support the clone carrying this T cell receptor (beta chain). The target antigen is unknown. TCRdb processed the 5' RACE reads anew with MiXCR; each CDR3 protein has one entry. Of 77,000 or so distinct CDR3 sequences listed, approximately 20% are singletons. The time point here: sample taken at primary tumor resection. Sequencing was performed on whole RNA extracted from tumor and nontumor lung tissue, or from frozen PBMC, and the material was left unsorted. Samples were donated by 72 untreated early-stage non-small cell lung cancer patients. This sample is drawn from a study of spatial heterogeneity in lung cancer. As for the study in general: As counted in raw reads, each unique TCR and UMI combination appeared more than ten times on average.

Findings and caveats of the study: Blood showed ubiquitous tumor TCRs more often at resection than at routine follow-up.

The sequences come from PBMCs, collected at surgery. This TCR derives from a male donor with early-stage non-small cell lung cancer.

In DNA, the CDR3 is TGTGCCAGCAGTTACTCGCAGGGCCGCACTGAAGCTTTCTTT. Translation: CASSYSQGRTEAFF. The V call is TRBV6-5, the J call TRBJ1-1; TRBD1 is a possible D gene (5 bases). The CDR3 extends over 14 amino acids. Germline loops: CDR1 MNHEY, CDR2 SVGAGI. V shed 0 bases and J shed 4 bases, with 9 bases lying between them.